The 18 T cell receptor beta chains below come from one sample, sequenced in a study of Ad26.COV2.S vaccination and SARS-CoV-2 variants. Here immunoSEQ multiplex PCR was the method, and the copy in TCRdb shows in-frame clones only, minus some. Of 400,000 to 450,000 clones in the sample, 92% were seen once. Documented treatment: roughly 18 received Ad26.COV2.S at low or high dose, single or two shots; 5 received placebo; per-sample allocation not given. Day 63 after the first vaccine or placebo injection was the time point for sampling. The material was peripheral blood, obtained in a trial of Ad26.COV2.S vaccine versus placebo. The source is a person between 18 and 65 years old who received the Ad26.COV2.S COVID-19 vaccine or a placebo.

As concerns this clone: This sample also contains other DNA sequences that code for the same CDR3. The chain carries TRBV15 and TRBJ2-7, with D perhaps matching TRBD2 (5 bases). The CDR3 totals 12 residues. V shed 2 bases and J shed 5 bases, with 7 bases lying between them. CDR1 is LNHNV and CDR2 is YYDKDF in the germline V gene (reference sequence). The CDR3 nucleotides read TGTGCCACCAGCAGAATCGGGGACGAGCAGTACTTC. Its protein is CATSRIGDEQYF.

The chain has TRBV27 and TRBJ2-5, with TRBD2 as a possible D gene (5 bases). This CDR3 is built from 16 residues. The germline gives CDR1 MNHEY, CDR2 SMNVEV (reference sequence). V dropped 4 bases and J dropped 5 bases, with 20 bases sitting between them. The CDR3 here is CASSSPGIQGLETQYF. DNA for the CDR3: TGTGCCAGCAGTTCCCCGGGGATACAAGGTTTGGAGACCCAGTACTTC.

The chain recombines TRBV5-4 with TRBJ1-1, with TRBD1 matching over 9 bases. V gave up 0 bases and J gave up 5 bases; unmatched junction bases: 2. The germline V gene has CDR1 SGHNT and CDR2 YYREEE (reference sequence). The CDR3 length is 14 residues. The chain's CDR3 is CASSLDRGLTEAFF. In DNA form, the CDR3 reads TGTGCCAGCAGCTTGGACAGGGGGCTTACTGAAGCTTTCTTT.

This clone was found once. V usage is TRBV6-5 and J usage is TRBJ1-2, with 9 bases matching TRBD1. Looked up from germline, CDR1 is MNHEY and CDR2 is SVGAGI. The CDR3 loop spans 12 amino acids. Trimming removed 6 bases from V and 5 bases from J; junction bases left unmatched: 1. In DNA, the CDR3 is TGTGCCAGCAGCGACAGGGGGTATGGCTACACCTTC. Its translation is CASSDRGYGYTF.

The chain uses TRBV7-2 and TRBJ1-5; a weak D match, TRBD1 (6 bases). Germline loops: CDR1 SGHTA, CDR2 FQGNSA. V lost 2 bases and J lost 2, with 13 bases in between. CDR3 length: 16 amino acids. DNA for the CDR3: TGTGCCAGCAGCTTAATGGGGGCGGTTGGCAATCAGCCCCAGCATTTT. Amino acids: CASSLMGAVGNQPQHF.

The chain has TRBV5-4 and TRBJ2-7; D call uncertain. There are 12 residues in the CDR3. The V gene lost 2 bases and the J gene lost 5 bases, with 8 bases spanning the gap. Germline V gives CDR1 SGHNT, CDR2 YYREEE (reference sequence). CDR3 loop: CASSLKGHEQYF. The CDR3 nucleotides read TGTGCCAGCAGCTTAAAGGGTCACGAGCAGTACTTC.

This rearrangement joins TRBV27 to TRBJ2-2; D not certain. This CDR3 contains 15 residues. In germline, CDR1 is MNHEY, CDR2 SMNVEV (reference sequence). Trimming pared 4 bases from V and 0 bases from J, leaving 9 bases between. CDR3: CASSWTYTNTGELFF. The CDR3 region has the DNA TGTGCCAGCAGTTGGACGTATACGAACACCGGGGAGCTGTTTTTT.

The gene calls are TRBV19 and TRBJ2-1; 9 nucleotides line up with TRBD2. Germline CDR1 is LNHDA and CDR2 is SQIVND (reference sequence). The CDR3 is 13 residues long. Germline trimming cut 6 bases from V and 7 bases from J; bases unmatched to any gene: 4. The CDR3 region is CASRGGLANEQFF. DNA for the CDR3: TGTGCCAGTAGGGGGGGACTAGCTAATGAGCAGTTCTTC.

This rearrangement joins TRBV7-2 to TRBJ1-1; D not certain. Trimming pared 0 bases from V and 3 bases from J, leaving 14 bases between. From germline, CDR1 is SGHTA and CDR2 FQGNSA. The CDR3 consists of 16 residues. CDR3: CASSLAARWGHTEAFF. The CDR3 region has the DNA TGTGCCAGCAGCTTAGCAGCAAGGTGGGGTCACACTGAAGCTTTCTTT.

The chain joins TRBV19 to TRBJ1-1; 7 bases line up with TRBD1. The CDR3 loop spans 13 amino acids. After removal of 6 bases from V and 2 bases from J, the junction contained 3 bases not matched to a gene. Germline values: CDR1 LNHDA, CDR2 SQIVND (reference sequence). The CDR3 nucleotides are TGTGCCAGTAGATTAGGGGGCAACACTGAAGCTTTCTTT. Amino acids: CASRLGGNTEAFF.

This clone was picked up a small number of times. This CDR3 is CASSVWVGTGGLEQYF. The CDR3 DNA follows: TGTGCCAGCAGTGTGTGGGTCGGAACGGGGGGGCTCGAGCAGTACTTC. The chain is built from TRBV27 and TRBJ2-7; 8 bases agree with TRBD2. The CDR3 covers 16 residues. The trim removed 5 bases at V and 6 bases at J, leaving 15 bases unmatched. Germline CDR1 MNHEY, CDR2 SMNVEV (reference sequence).

About this clone itself: The sample carries other DNA sequences with the same CDR3. The J gene is TRBJ1-1, the V gene TRBV5-4, with 7 nucleotides matching TRBD1. The V and J ends lost 0 bases and 5 bases, in that order; junction bases with no gene match: 4. In germline, CDR1 is SGHNT, CDR2 YYREEE (reference sequence). The CDR3 length is 14 residues. CDR3 region: CASSLEGAGTEAFF. The CDR3 coding sequence is TGTGCCAGCAGCTTGGAGGGGGCGGGAACTGAAGCTTTCTTT.

This clone was seen only a few times. V is TRBV7-2 and J is TRBJ1-2, with TRBD1 matching 7 bases. This CDR3 has 15 residues. CDR1 SGHTA and CDR2 FQGNSA come from the germline V gene. With 5 bases clipped from V and 2 bases from J, the junction kept 8 bases outside the gene matches. The CDR3 loop reads CASSAGQVYNYGYTF. CDR3 coding DNA: TGTGCCAGCAGCGCCGGACAGGTGTACAACTATGGCTACACCTTC.

J is TRBJ2-7 and V is TRBV5-1, with D uncertain. CDR1 and CDR2 (germline): SGHRS, YFSETQ. Trimming took 3 bases from V and 2 from J, leaving 0 bases between them. The CDR3 sequence is 10 residues long. CDR3 DNA sequence: TGCGCCAGCAGCTCCTACGAGCAGTACTTC. Its protein is CASSSYEQYF.

The chain employs TRBV24-1 and TRBJ1-2, with TRBD1 identical over 8 bases. Trimming removed 7 bases from V and 0 bases from J; junction bases left unmatched: 12. The germline V gene has CDR1 KGHDR and CDR2 SFDVKD. The CDR3 runs to 17 residues. The CDR3 coding sequence is TGTGCCACCAGGTACAGCGGACAGGGAGGGTCTAACTATGGCTACACCTTC. Translated, it gives CATRYSGQGGSNYGYTF.

The J gene is TRBJ1-2, the V gene TRBV4-3; a possible D gene is TRBD1 (5 bases). The CDR3 runs to 15 residues. CDR1 and CDR2 from the germline V gene are LGHNA and YSLEER. Trimming stripped 0 bases from V and 3 bases from J, with 11 bases between. Here the CDR3 DNA reads TGCGCCAGCAGCCAAGATCGGGGCAGTTACTATGGCTACACCTTC. Translating gives CASSQDRGSYYGYTF.

V gene TRBV7-2 combines with J gene TRBJ1-2; 9 positions agree with TRBD1. The J segment lost 6 bases and the V segment lost 7 bases, leaving 6 bases of the junction unmatched. The germline V gene encodes CDR1 SGHTA and CDR2 FQGNSA. The CDR3 extends over 13 amino acids. CDR3 in DNA: TGTGCCAGCACGTACAGGGGGCTGGATGGCTACACCTTC. It encodes CASTYRGLDGYTF. Drawing the rest from reference TRBV7-2 and TRBJ1-2, the complete variable domain is GAGVSQSPSNKVTEKGKDVELRCDPISGHTALYWYRQSLGQGLEFLIYFQGNSAPDKSGLPSDRFSAERTGGSVSTLTIQRTQQEDSAVYLCASTYRGLDGYTFGSGTRLTVV.

V gene TRBV7-2 combines with J gene TRBJ2-5; 12 positions agree with TRBD2. The CDR3 covers 18 residues. V lost 5 bases and J lost 5; bases outside the gene matches: 15. CDR1 and CDR2 (germline): SGHTA, FQGNSA. The CDR3 region has the DNA TGTGCCAGCAGCACCGGCGGCCTAGCGGGGGGGGTAGGGGAGACCCAGTACTTC. The encoded protein is CASSTGGLAGGVGETQYF.